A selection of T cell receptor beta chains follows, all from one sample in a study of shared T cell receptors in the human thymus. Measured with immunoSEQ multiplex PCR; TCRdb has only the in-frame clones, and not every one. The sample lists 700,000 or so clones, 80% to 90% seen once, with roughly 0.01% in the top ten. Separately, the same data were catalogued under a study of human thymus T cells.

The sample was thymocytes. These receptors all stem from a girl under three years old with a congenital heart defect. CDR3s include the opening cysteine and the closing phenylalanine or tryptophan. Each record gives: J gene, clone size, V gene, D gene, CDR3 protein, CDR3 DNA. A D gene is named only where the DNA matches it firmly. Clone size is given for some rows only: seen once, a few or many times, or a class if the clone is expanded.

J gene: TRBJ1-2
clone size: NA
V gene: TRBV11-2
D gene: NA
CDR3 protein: CASSLNRVEDYGYTF
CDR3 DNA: TGTGCCAGCAGCTTGAACAGGGTGGAGGACTATGGCTACACCTTC

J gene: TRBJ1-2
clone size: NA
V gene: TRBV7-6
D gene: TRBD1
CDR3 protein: CASSLMTGGRSYTF
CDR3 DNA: TGTGCCAGCAGCCTAATGACAGGGGGCCGAAGCTACACCTTC

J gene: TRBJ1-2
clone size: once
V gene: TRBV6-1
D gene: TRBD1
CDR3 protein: CASSPRQGPNYGYTF
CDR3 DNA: TGTGCCAGCAGTCCCCGACAGGGGCCTAACTATGGCTACACCTTC

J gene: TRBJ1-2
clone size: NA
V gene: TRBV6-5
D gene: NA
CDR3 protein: CASRKLATLYGYTF
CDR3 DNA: TGTGCCAGCAGGAAATTAGCCACCCTCTATGGCTACACCTTC

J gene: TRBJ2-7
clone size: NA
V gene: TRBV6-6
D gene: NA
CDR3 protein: CASSYPGKNSYEQYF
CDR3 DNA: TGTGCCAGCAGTTACCCCGGGAAGAACTCCTACGAGCAGTACTTC

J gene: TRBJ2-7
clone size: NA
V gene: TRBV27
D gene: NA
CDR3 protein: CASSLSWGVLPYEQYF
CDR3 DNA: TGTGCCAGCAGTTTATCGTGGGGGGTTCTCCCCTACGAGCAGTACTTC

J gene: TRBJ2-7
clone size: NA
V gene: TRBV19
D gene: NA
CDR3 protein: CASSIGQPTYEQYF
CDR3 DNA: TGTGCCAGTAGTATTGGGCAGCCTACCTACGAGCAGTACTTC

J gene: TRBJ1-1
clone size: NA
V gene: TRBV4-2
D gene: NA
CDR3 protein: CASSQDTLGRVKTEAFF
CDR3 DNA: TGTGCCAGCAGCCAAGATACTTTGGGCAGGGTGAAGACTGAAGCTTTCTTT

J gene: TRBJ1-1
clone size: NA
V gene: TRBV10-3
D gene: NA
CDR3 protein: CAIRPTGDTEAFF
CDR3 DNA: TGTGCCATCAGACCTACCGGGGACACTGAAGCTTTCTTT

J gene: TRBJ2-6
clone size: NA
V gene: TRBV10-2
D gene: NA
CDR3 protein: CASSTGTGANVLTF
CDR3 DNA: TGCGCCAGCAGTACGGGTACTGGGGCCAACGTCCTGACTTTC

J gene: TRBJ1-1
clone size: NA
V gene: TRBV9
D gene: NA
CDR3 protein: CASSASKNTEAFF
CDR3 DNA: TGTGCCAGCAGCGCCTCTAAGAACACTGAAGCTTTCTTT

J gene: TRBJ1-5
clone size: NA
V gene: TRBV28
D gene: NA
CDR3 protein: CASTRSGRQPQHF
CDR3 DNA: TGTGCCAGCACTCGCAGTGGGAGGCAGCCCCAGCATTTT

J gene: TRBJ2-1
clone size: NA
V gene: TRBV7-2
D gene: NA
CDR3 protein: CASSPFEEDEQFF
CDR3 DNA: TGTGCCAGCAGCCCATTCGAGGAGGATGAGCAGTTCTTC

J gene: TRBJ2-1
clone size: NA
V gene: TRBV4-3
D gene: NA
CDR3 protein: CASSQDSLPNNEQFF
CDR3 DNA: TGCGCCAGCAGCCAAGATTCCCTACCAAACAATGAGCAGTTCTTC

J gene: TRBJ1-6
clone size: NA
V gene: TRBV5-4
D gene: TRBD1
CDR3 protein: CASSSGQGSLSSYNSPLHF
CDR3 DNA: TGTGCCAGCAGCTCTGGACAGGGCTCCCTCAGCTCCTATAATTCACCCCTCCACTTT

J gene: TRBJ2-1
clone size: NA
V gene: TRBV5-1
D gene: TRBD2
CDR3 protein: CASSSQPDKAGTSYNEQFF
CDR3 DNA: TGCGCCAGCAGCTCACAGCCAGATAAAGCGGGGACTTCCTACAATGAGCAGTTCTTC

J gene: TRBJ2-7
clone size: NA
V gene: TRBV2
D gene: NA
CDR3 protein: CASSPVGGYEQYF
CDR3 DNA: TGTGCCAGCAGTCCGGTCGGGGGTTACGAGCAGTACTTC

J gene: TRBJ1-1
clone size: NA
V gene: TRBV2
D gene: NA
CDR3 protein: CASEYRSIGNTEAFF
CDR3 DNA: TGTGCCAGCGAATATCGTTCCATCGGGAACACTGAAGCTTTCTTT

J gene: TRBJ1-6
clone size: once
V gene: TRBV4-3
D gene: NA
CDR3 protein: CASSQGSVSPLHF
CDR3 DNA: TGCGCCAGCAGCCAAGGTTCGGTGTCACCCCTCCACTTT

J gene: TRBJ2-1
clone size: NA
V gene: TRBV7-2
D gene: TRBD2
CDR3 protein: CASSLLGLAINEQFF
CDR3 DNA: TGTGCCAGCAGCTTACTGGGACTAGCGATTAATGAGCAGTTCTTC

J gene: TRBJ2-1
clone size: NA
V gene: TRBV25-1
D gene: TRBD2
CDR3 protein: CASSEEEERGGYNEQFF
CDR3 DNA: TGTGCCAGCAGTGAAGAGGAAGAGCGGGGGGGATACAATGAGCAGTTCTTC

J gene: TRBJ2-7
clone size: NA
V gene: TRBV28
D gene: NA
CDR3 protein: CASRDTSYEQYF
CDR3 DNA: TGTGCCAGCAGGGACACTTCCTACGAGCAGTACTTC

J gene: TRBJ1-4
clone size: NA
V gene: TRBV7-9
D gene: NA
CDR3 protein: CASSLQGLGEKLFF
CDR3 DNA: TGTGCCAGCAGCTTACAGGGGCTGGGTGAAAAACTGTTTTTT

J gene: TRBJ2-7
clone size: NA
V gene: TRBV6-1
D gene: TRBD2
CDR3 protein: CASSDSGLAGSYEQYF
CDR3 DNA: TGTGCCAGCAGTGATTCAGGACTAGCGGGCTCCTACGAGCAGTACTTC

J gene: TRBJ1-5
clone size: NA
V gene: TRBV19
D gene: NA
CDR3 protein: CASLDTSNQPQHF
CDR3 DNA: TGTGCCAGTCTGGACACCTCTAATCAGCCCCAGCATTTT

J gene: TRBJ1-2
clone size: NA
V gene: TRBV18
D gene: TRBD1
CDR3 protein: CASSPGTGKGGGYGYTF
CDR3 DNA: TGTGCCAGCTCTCCCGGGACAGGGAAGGGGGGCGGATATGGCTACACCTTC

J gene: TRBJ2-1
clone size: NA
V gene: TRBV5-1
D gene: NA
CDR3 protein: CASSFFPGTGPNEQFF
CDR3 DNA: TGCGCCAGCAGCTTTTTCCCGGGAACTGGCCCCAATGAGCAGTTCTTC

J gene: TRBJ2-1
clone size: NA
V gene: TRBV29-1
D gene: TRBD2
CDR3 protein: CSVSPLAGGYYNEQFF
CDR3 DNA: TGCAGCGTTTCACCCCTAGCGGGGGGCTATTACAATGAGCAGTTCTTC

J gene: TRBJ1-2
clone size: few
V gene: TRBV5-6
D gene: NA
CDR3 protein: CASSLSKDDSNYGYTF
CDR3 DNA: TGTGCCAGCAGCTTAAGTAAGGATGACTCTAACTATGGCTACACCTTC

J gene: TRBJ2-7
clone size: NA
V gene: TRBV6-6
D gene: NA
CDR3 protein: CASSYLRTRPYEQYF
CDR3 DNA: TGTGCCAGCAGTTACTTAAGGACAAGACCCTACGAGCAGTACTTC

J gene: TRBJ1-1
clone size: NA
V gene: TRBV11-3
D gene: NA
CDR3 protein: CASSCQAPTTEAFF
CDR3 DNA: TGTGCCAGCAGCTGCCAGGCTCCGACAACTGAAGCTTTCTTT

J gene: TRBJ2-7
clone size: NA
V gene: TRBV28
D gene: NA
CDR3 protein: CASSRSPPKRRLSYEQYF
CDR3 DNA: TGTGCCAGCAGTCGTAGCCCACCTAAGCGGAGGTTATCCTACGAGCAGTACTTC

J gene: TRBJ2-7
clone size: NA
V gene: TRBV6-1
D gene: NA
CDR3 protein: CASRGGGGPSYEQYF
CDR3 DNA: TGTGCCAGCAGGGGTGGGGGGGGCCCCTCCTACGAGCAGTACTTC

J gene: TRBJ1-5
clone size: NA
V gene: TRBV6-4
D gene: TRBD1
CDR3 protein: CASSDSGQGEGMQPQHF
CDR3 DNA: TGTGCCAGCAGTGACTCGGGACAGGGAGAGGGGATGCAGCCCCAGCATTTT

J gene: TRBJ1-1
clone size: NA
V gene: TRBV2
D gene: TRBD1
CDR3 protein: CAAFQDRTARRTEAFF
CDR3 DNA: TGTGCCGCCTTTCAGGACAGGACGGCCCGGCGCACTGAAGCTTTCTTT

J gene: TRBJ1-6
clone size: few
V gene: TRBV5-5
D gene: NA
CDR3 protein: CASSLINSPLHF
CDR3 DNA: TGTGCCAGCAGCTTAATAAATTCACCCCTCCACTTT

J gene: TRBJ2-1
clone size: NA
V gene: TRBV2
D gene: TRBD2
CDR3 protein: CASPAGGAIYEQFF
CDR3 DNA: TGTGCCAGCCCTGCCGGGGGGGCCATCTATGAGCAGTTCTTC

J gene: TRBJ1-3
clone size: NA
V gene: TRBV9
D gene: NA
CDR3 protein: CASSGGGSGLVLSGNTIYF
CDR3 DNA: TGTGCCAGCAGCGGGGGGGGTTCGGGGTTAGTCCTCTCTGGAAACACCATATATTTT

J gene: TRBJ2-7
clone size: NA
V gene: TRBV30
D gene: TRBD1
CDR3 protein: CAYRDRGLGEQYF
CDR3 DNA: TGTGCCTACAGGGACAGGGGGCTCGGGGAGCAGTACTTC

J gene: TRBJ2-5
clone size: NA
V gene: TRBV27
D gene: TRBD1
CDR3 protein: CASSLSFWDRVAQETQYF
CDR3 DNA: TGTGCCAGCAGTTTATCGTTTTGGGACAGGGTAGCCCAAGAGACCCAGTACTTC

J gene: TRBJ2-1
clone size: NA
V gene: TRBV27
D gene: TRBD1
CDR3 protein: CASGLTGGIDEQFF
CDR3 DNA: TGTGCCAGCGGACTAACAGGGGGCATCGATGAGCAGTTCTTC

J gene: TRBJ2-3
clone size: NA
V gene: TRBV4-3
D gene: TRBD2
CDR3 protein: CASSKRGEGTDTQYF
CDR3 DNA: TGCGCCAGCAGCAAACGGGGGGAAGGCACAGATACGCAGTATTTT

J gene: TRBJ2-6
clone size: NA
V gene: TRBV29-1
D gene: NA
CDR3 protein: CSVRGNGANVLTF
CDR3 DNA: TGCAGCGTTCGAGGGAATGGGGCCAACGTCCTGACTTTC

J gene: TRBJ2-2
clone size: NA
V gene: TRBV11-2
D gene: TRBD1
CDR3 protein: CASRDRGLRTGELFF
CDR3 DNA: TGTGCCAGCAGGGACAGGGGACTGCGTACCGGGGAGCTGTTTTTT

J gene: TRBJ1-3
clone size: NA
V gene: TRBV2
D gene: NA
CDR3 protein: CASSVEERGNTIYF
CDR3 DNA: TGTGCCAGCAGTGTCGAGGAGAGAGGAAACACCATATATTTT

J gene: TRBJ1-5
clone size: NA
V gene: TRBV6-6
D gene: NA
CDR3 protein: CASSSGRAGNQPQHF
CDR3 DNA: TGTGCCAGCAGTTCGGGCAGGGCCGGCAATCAGCCCCAGCATTTT

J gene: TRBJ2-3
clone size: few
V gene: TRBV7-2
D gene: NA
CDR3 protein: CASSPGPQYF
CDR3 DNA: TGTGCCAGCAGCCCGGGTCCGCAGTATTTT

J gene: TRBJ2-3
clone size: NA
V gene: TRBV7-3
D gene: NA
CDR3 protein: CASSHTDTQYF
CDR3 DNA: TGTGCCAGCAGCCACACAGATACGCAGTATTTT

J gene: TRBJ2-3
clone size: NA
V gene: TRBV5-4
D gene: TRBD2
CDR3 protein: CASSLVGGLAGGPSPDTQYF
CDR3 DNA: TGTGCCAGCAGCTTGGTTGGAGGACTAGCGGGGGGGCCTTCCCCAGATACGCAGTATTTT

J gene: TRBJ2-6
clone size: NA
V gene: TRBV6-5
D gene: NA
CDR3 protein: CASSLGSSGANVLTF
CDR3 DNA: TGTGCCAGCAGTTTGGGCAGCTCTGGGGCCAACGTCCTGACTTTC

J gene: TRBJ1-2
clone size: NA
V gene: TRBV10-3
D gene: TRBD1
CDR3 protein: CAISESNPRTGGLPYYGYTF
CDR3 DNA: TGTGCCATCAGTGAGTCGAATCCTAGGACAGGGGGCCTTCCATACTATGGCTACACCTTC

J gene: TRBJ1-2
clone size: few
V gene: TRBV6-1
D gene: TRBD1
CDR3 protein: CASSGYPGQGTF
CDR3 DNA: TGTGCCAGCAGCGGATATCCGGGACAGGGCACCTTC

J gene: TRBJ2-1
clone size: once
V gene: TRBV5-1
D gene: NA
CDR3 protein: CASGRPRRGQTGNEQFF
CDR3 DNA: TGCGCCAGCGGCCGACCCCGACGAGGACAGACGGGGAATGAGCAGTTCTTC

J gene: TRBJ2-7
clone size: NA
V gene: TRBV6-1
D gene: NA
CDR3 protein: CASFSDSPYEQYF
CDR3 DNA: TGTGCCAGCTTCTCCGACAGCCCCTACGAGCAGTACTTC

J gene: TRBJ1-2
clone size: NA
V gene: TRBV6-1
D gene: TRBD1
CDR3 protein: CAHRGQGARGYGYTF
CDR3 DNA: TGTGCCCACCGGGGACAGGGGGCGAGGGGCTATGGCTACACCTTC

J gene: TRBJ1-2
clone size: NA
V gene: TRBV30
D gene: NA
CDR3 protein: CAWSPLQGGQHNYGYTF
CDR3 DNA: TGTGCCTGGAGCCCCCTTCAGGGAGGCCAGCATAACTATGGCTACACCTTC